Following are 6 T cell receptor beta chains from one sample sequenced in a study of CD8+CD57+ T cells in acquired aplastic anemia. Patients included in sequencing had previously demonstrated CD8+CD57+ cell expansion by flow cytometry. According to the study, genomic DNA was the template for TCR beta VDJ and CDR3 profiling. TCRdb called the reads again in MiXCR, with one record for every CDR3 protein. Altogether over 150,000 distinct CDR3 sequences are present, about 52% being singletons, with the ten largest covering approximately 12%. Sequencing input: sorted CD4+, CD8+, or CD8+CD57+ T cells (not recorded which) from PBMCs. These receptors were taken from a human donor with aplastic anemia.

CDR3 in amino acids: CASSLGREVQETQYF. The CDR3 nucleotides are TGTGCCAGCAGCTTAGGCCGGGAGGTCCAAGAGACCCAGTACTTC. The rearrangement links TRBV7-9 to TRBJ2-5; 7 positions agree with TRBD2. Germline CDR1 is SEHNR and CDR2 is FQNEAQ (reference sequence). The CDR3 contains 15 residues. The V gene end was trimmed by 1 base and the J gene end by 1 base; junction bases not matched to a gene: 3.

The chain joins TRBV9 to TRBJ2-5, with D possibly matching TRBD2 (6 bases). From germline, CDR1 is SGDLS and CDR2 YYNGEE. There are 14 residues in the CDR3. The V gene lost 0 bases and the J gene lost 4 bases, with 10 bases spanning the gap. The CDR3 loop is CASSVDGGRETQYF. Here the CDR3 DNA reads TGTGCCAGCAGCGTAGATGGAGGGAGAGAGACCCAGTACTTC.

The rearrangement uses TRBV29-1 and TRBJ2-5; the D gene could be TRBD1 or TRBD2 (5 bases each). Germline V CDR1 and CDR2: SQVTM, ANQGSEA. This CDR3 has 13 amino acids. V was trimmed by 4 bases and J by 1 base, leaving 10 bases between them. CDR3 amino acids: CSVVLGVQETQYF. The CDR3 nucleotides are TGCAGCGTTGTCTTGGGGGTCCAAGAGACCCAGTACTTC.

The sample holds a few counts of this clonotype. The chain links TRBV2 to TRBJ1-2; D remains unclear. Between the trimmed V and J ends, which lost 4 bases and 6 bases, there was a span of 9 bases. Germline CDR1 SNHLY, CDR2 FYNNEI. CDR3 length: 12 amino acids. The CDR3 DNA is TGTGCCAGCAGTGCCCCTGGTAATGGCTACACCTTC. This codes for CASSAPGNGYTF.

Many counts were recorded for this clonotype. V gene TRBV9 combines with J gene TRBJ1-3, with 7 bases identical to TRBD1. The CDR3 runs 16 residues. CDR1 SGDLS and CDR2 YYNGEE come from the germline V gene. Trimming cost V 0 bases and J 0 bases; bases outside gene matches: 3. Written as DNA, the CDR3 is TGTGCCAGCAGCGTAGGGGGACAGAACTCTGGAAACACCATATATTTT. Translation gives CASSVGGQNSGNTIYF. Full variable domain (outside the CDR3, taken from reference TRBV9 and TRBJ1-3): DSGVTQTPKHLITATGQRVTLRCSPRSGDLSVYWYQQSLDQGLQFLIQYYNGEERAKGNILERFSAQQFPDLHSELNLSSLELGDSALYFCASSVGGQNSGNTIYFGEGSWLTVV.

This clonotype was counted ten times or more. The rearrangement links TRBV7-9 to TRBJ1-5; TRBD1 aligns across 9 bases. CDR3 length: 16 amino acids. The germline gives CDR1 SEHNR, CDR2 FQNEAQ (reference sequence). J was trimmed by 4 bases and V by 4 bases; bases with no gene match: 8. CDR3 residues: CASSSKGTGSNQPQHF. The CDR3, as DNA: TGTGCCAGCAGCTCTAAGGGGACAGGGTCAAATCAGCCCCAGCATTTT.